The 30 T cell receptor beta chains presented below share a single source sample, sequenced in a study of shared clonotypes between healthy human individuals. The assay was immunoSEQ multiplex PCR, and TCRdb's table has in-frame clones only and misses some. Of about 1,900,000 clones in the sample, roughly 95% were seen once. CD8 cells classed as naive were CD45RO-negative and positively selected for CCR7, excluding terminally differentiated effector memory CD45RA+ cells. Input material: naive CD8+ T cells sorted from blood. Receptor source: a man aged 18-30 years in good health.

This chain uses TRBV27 with TRBJ2-5, with 11 bases that match TRBD2. The CDR3 covers 15 residues. Trimming took 8 bases from V and 1 from J; bases not matched to a gene: 6. In germline, CDR1 is MNHEY, CDR2 SMNVEV (reference sequence). The CDR3 region has the DNA TGTGCCAGCTTGGGCCTAGCGGGGGGCCAAGAGACCCAGTACTTC. Translated, it gives CASLGLAGGQETQYF.

This clone was counted once. At the DNA level, this CDR3 is encoded by other sequences in the same sample as well. J is TRBJ2-7 and V is TRBV19, with D tentatively TRBD1 (6 bases). The CDR3 has 13 amino acids. The germline V and J ends were trimmed by 3 bases and 3 bases, with 9 bases remaining between them. Germline CDR1 reads LNHDA; CDR2 reads SQIVND (reference sequence). The CDR3 here is CASSMTGLYEQYF. In nucleotides, the CDR3 is TGTGCCAGTAGTATGACAGGCCTCTACGAGCAGTACTTC.

Remarks on this clone: Other DNA sequences in this specimen translate into the identical CDR3. The chain carries TRBV7-9 and TRBJ2-7; no firm D call. Trimming shortened V by 5 bases and J by 0 bases, and 11 bases separated the two germline ends. The CDR3 contains 14 residues. CDR1 is SEHNR, CDR2 FQNEAQ, per germline (reference sequence). CDR3 loop: CASSPAGGSYEQYF. DNA of the CDR3: TGTGCCAGCAGCCCTGCTGGCGGCTCCTACGAGCAGTACTTC.

The gene calls are TRBV11-2 and TRBJ2-7; the D call may be TRBD1 or TRBD2 (6 bases each). CDR3 length: 18 amino acids. V was shortened by 1 base and J by 7 bases, with 26 bases between the two germline ends. The germline gives CDR1 SGHAT, CDR2 FQNNGV. The CDR3 DNA is TGTGCCAGCAGCTTAGCCGGGGGACCACAGGGCCTATCGGGGGAGCAGTACTTC. This sequence encodes CASSLAGGPQGLSGEQYF.

This chain joins TRBV10-3 and TRBJ2-7; D perhaps matches TRBD2 (6 bases). This CDR3 comprises 13 residues. Germline-derived CDR1 and CDR2 are ENHRY and SYGVKD. The germline V and J ends were trimmed by 4 bases and 3 bases, with 10 bases remaining between them. CDR3 coding DNA: TGTGCCATCAGTGCCGTGACTAGCTACGAGCAGTACTTC. Protein product: CAISAVTSYEQYF.

The table lists this clone with a count of one. This sequence joins TRBV9 and TRBJ2-3; 14 bases map to TRBD2. V lost 0 bases, J lost 11 bases, and 8 bases stayed unmatched. This CDR3 comprises 16 residues. The germline CDR1 and CDR2 sequences are SGDLS and YYNGEE. CDR3 DNA sequence: TGTGCCAGCAGCGTAGCCGGGACTAGCGGGAGAAAGGTGCAGTATTTT. Amino acids: CASSVAGTSGRKVQYF.

The chain links TRBV28 to TRBJ2-7, with D hard to call. V dropped 3 bases and J dropped 3 bases, with 15 bases sitting between them. Germline CDR1 is MDHEN and CDR2 is SYDVKM. This CDR3 is 15 amino acids long. CDR3 bases: TGTGCCAGCAGTTTGGACCTAGGGCCCAGCTACGAGCAGTACTTC. Its protein product is CASSLDLGPSYEQYF.

The chain is built from TRBV11-2 and TRBJ2-7; D may be TRBD1 (5 bases). This CDR3 has 12 residues. Germline V lookup: CDR1 SGHAT, CDR2 FQNNGV. With 8 bases removed from V and 2 bases from J, the gap between germline ends came to 10 bases. CDR3 DNA: TGTGCCAGCGCAGGGCCGACCTACGAGCAGTACTTC. This sequence encodes CASAGPTYEQYF.

The V gene is TRBV4-1, the J gene TRBJ2-4, with unresolved D. The germline gives CDR1 MGHRA, CDR2 YSYEKL. The CDR3 loop spans 15 amino acids. Trimming left V 0 bases short and J 3 bases short, with 9 bases between. The CDR3 sequence: CASSQEDGGKNIQYF. In DNA form, the CDR3 reads TGCGCCAGCAGCCAAGAGGATGGTGGCAAAAACATTCAGTACTTC.

The chain uses TRBV10-2 and TRBJ2-1, with no clear D. The CDR3 consists of 13 residues. CDR1 and CDR2 (germline): WSHSY, SAAADI. V was cut by 2 bases and J by 5 bases, with 7 bases left in between. In nucleotides, the CDR3 is TGCGCCAGCAGTGAGAGACCTAACAATGAGCAGTTCTTC. This gives the protein CASSERPNNEQFF.

The gene calls are TRBV9 and TRBJ2-1; possibly TRBD2 for D (5 bases). V lost 7 bases to trimming and J lost 12 bases, with 11 bases between them. Per germline, CDR1 SGDLS and CDR2 YYNGEE. The CDR3 loop spans 10 amino acids. The CDR3 loop is CASGPEGQFF. CDR3 bases: TGTGCCAGCGGCCCAGAGGGGCAGTTCTTC.

The chain employs TRBV13 and TRBJ2-5; 11 bases are a match to TRBD2. The J segment lost 5 bases and the V segment lost 4 bases, leaving 3 bases of the junction unmatched. CDR1 and CDR2 from the germline V gene are PRHDT and FYEKMQ (reference sequence). The CDR3 spans 14 residues. The CDR3 sequence is CASSSPSGRETQYF. In DNA, the CDR3 is TGTGCCAGCAGCTCCCCTAGCGGGAGGGAGACCCAGTACTTC.

The rearrangement joins TRBV29-1 to TRBJ1-2; 9 bases match TRBD1. This CDR3 has 12 residues. Germline values: CDR1 SQVTM, CDR2 ANQGSEA. With V trimmed by 7 bases and J by 8 bases, 8 bases remained unmatched. The CDR3 sequence is CSDDRGFNGYTF. The DNA for the CDR3 is TGCAGCGACGACAGGGGGTTCAACGGCTACACCTTC.

The rearrangement uses TRBV6-5 and TRBJ2-3, with TRBD2 identical over 7 bases. The CDR3 has 14 residues. Germline V lookup: CDR1 MNHEY, CDR2 SVGAGI. V was clipped by 2 bases and J by 6 bases; unmatched bases: 5. CDR3 nucleotides: TGTGCCAGCAGTTACGGGGGAGCGGGGGATACGCAGTATTTT. It yields the protein CASSYGGAGDTQYF.

The rearrangement uses TRBV27 and TRBJ2-5, with D possibly being TRBD1 (6 bases). CDR1 is MNHEY and CDR2 is SMNVEV in the germline V gene (reference sequence). This CDR3 comprises 13 residues. V was shortened by 5 bases and J by 7 bases, with 14 bases between the two germline ends. CDR3 loop: CASSPQGSGTQYF. The CDR3 nucleotides are TGTGCCAGCAGTCCACAGGGATCCGGGACCCAGTACTTC.

V gene TRBV14 combines with J gene TRBJ1-3; D gene unclear. Trimming left V 2 bases short and J 2 bases short, with 13 bases between. Germline V gives CDR1 SGHDN, CDR2 FVKESK. CDR3 length: 16 amino acids. The DNA of the CDR3 is TGTGCCAGCAGCCAATATCATTTCGTGGCTGGAAACACCATATATTTT. This gives the protein CASSQYHFVAGNTIYF.

The chain links TRBV7-9 to TRBJ1-2; D may be TRBD1 (6 bases). The CDR3 extends over 13 amino acids. V lost 5 bases and J 8 bases, leaving 15 bases between the germline ends. Germline V CDR1 and CDR2: SEHNR, FQNEAQ (reference sequence). The CDR3 is CASSVPGEYGYTF. The DNA of the CDR3 is TGTGCCAGCAGCGTCCCAGGGGAATACGGCTACACCTTC.

A single count supports this clone. The chain couples TRBV4-3 to TRBJ1-1; D is unclear. CDR3 length: 13 amino acids. Per the germline V gene, CDR1 is LGHNA and CDR2 is YSLEER. Trimming left V 4 bases short and J 7 bases short, with 13 bases between. CDR3 region: CASSLPYPGEAFF. CDR3 in DNA: TGCGCCAGCAGCCTCCCTTATCCGGGTGAAGCTTTCTTT.

The chain uses TRBV5-5 and TRBJ2-7; no reliable D call. The V gene's germline CDR1 is SGHKS and CDR2 YYEKEE (reference sequence). V was clipped by 4 bases and J by 3 bases, with 14 bases between them. The length of the CDR3 is 14 residues. CDR3 in amino acids: CASSPELLHYEQYF. The DNA for the CDR3 is TGTGCCAGCAGCCCAGAATTATTACACTACGAGCAGTACTTC.

CDR3 region: CASGPAGAQPQHF. DNA for the CDR3: TGTGCCAGCGGGCCCGCGGGGGCTCAGCCCCAGCATTTT. V usage is TRBV6-1 and J usage is TRBJ1-5, with D tentatively TRBD1 (6 bases). Trimming cost V 8 bases and J 6 bases, with 14 bases left between them. CDR1 and CDR2 (germline): MNHNS, SASEGT. The CDR3 has 13 residues.

This clone was counted a single time. The genes are TRBV13 and TRBJ2-5; D is uncertain. This CDR3 is 12 amino acids long. The V gene lost 5 bases and the J gene lost 3 bases, with 7 bases spanning the gap. The germline V gene has CDR1 PRHDT and CDR2 FYEKMQ (reference sequence). CDR3 coding DNA: TGTGCCAGCAGCCGCCAGGAAGAGACCCAGTACTTC. Protein sequence: CASSRQEETQYF. Based on the CDR3 plus reference TRBV13 and TRBJ2-5, the full variable domain is AAGVIQSPRHLIKEKRETATLKCYPIPRHDTVYWYQQGPGQDPQFLISFYEKMQSDKGSIPDRFSAQQFSDYHSELNMSSLELGDSALYFCASSRQEETQYFGPGTRLLVL.

The chain is built from TRBV10-3 and TRBJ2-1; D is possibly TRBD2 (6 bases). Deletions cut 3 bases from V and 5 bases from J, with 11 bases between. From germline, CDR1 is ENHRY and CDR2 SYGVKD. The CDR3 runs 14 residues. CDR3 sequence: CAISDPGSNNEQFF. CDR3 in DNA: TGTGCCATCAGTGATCCCGGGAGTAACAATGAGCAGTTCTTC.

V usage is TRBV7-9 and J usage is TRBJ1-5; the D is unclear. This CDR3 has 11 amino acids. Germline V gene sequence: CDR1 SEHNR, CDR2 FQNEAQ (reference sequence). V lost 1 base, J lost 9 bases, and 4 bases lay in between. The CDR3, as DNA: TGTGCCAGCAGCTTAGTGTGGCCCCAGCATTTT. Its translation is CASSLVWPQHF.

The chain combines TRBV4-1 with TRBJ1-5; 7 nucleotides agree with TRBD1. This CDR3 is 17 amino acids long. The junction had 12 bases not matched to a gene; V was cut back by 2 bases and J by 5 bases. Germline V gene lookup returns CDR1 MGHRA and CDR2 YSYEKL. The CDR3 region has the DNA TGCGCCAGCAGCCAAACTTTCACAGGGGATGCTGATCAGCCCCAGCATTTT. It codes for CASSQTFTGDADQPQHF.

This clone was seen a single time. The chain recombines TRBV28 with TRBJ1-6, with TRBD1 matching over 11 bases. From germline, CDR1 is MDHEN and CDR2 SYDVKM. With V trimmed by 6 bases and J by 0 bases, 7 bases remained unmatched. This CDR3 region has 18 residues. In DNA form, the CDR3 reads TGTGCCAGCAGCACGGGACAGGGGGTTAGCTCCTATAATTCACCCCTCCACTTT. This encodes CASSTGQGVSSYNSPLHF. Combining the CDR3 with reference TRBV28 and TRBJ1-6 gives the whole variable domain DVKVTQSSRYLVKRTGEKVFLECVQDMDHENMFWYRQDPGLGLRLIYFSYDVKMKEKGDIPEGYSVSREKKERFSLILESASTNQTSMYLCASSTGQGVSSYNSPLHFGNGTRLTVT.

J is TRBJ1-2 and V is TRBV9; TRBD1 might be the D (6 bases). The germline gives CDR1 SGDLS, CDR2 YYNGEE. V was cut by 0 bases and J by 5 bases, with 14 bases left in between. This CDR3 comprises 15 residues. This CDR3 reads CASSVGGQVEYGYTF. The CDR3 DNA follows: TGTGCCAGCAGCGTAGGGGGGCAGGTTGAATATGGCTACACCTTC.

J is TRBJ1-1 and V is TRBV10-1; D gene uncertain. V lost 0 bases and J lost 0, with 8 bases in between. CDR1 is WNHNN, CDR2 SYGVQD, per germline (reference sequence). The CDR3 loop spans 15 amino acids. DNA of the CDR3: TGCGCCAGCAGTGAGTCGATAGGGATGAACACTGAAGCTTTCTTT. Its protein product is CASSESIGMNTEAFF.

The genes are TRBV6-5 and TRBJ2-7; D might be TRBD1 (5 bases). V lost 4 bases and J 3 bases, leaving 19 bases between the germline ends. The CDR3 extends over 16 amino acids. CDR1 and CDR2 (germline): MNHEY, SVGAGI. The CDR3 loop is CASSSSDIFSIYEQYF. Written as DNA, the CDR3 is TGTGCCAGCAGTTCCTCGGACATCTTCTCAATCTACGAGCAGTACTTC.

The chain uses TRBV27 and TRBJ2-3, with 12 bases lining up with TRBD2. Germline assignment: CDR1 MNHEY and CDR2 SMNVEV (reference sequence). The CDR3 extends over 15 amino acids. With V trimmed by 6 bases and J by 3 bases, 4 bases remained unmatched. The CDR3 sequence is CASRQLAGGTDTQYF. The CDR3 DNA follows: TGTGCCAGCAGACAACTAGCGGGGGGTACAGATACGCAGTATTTT.

The chain joins TRBV5-1 to TRBJ2-7; D perhaps matches TRBD2 (5 bases). CDR3 size: 14 residues. The ends were cut back, 1 base at V and 3 bases at J, with 11 bases in the middle. Per the germline V gene, CDR1 is SGHRS and CDR2 is YFSETQ. In DNA form, the CDR3 reads TGCGCCAGCAGCTTGAACCGAGCGGACTACGAGCAGTACTTC. Translated, it gives CASSLNRADYEQYF. The variable domain in full, completed from reference TRBV5-1 and TRBJ2-7, reads KAGVTQTPRYLIKTRGQQVTLSCSPISGHRSVSWYQQTPGQGLQFLFEYFSETQRNKGNFPGRFSGRQFSNSRSEMNVSTLELGDSALYLCASSLNRADYEQYFGPGTRLTVT.